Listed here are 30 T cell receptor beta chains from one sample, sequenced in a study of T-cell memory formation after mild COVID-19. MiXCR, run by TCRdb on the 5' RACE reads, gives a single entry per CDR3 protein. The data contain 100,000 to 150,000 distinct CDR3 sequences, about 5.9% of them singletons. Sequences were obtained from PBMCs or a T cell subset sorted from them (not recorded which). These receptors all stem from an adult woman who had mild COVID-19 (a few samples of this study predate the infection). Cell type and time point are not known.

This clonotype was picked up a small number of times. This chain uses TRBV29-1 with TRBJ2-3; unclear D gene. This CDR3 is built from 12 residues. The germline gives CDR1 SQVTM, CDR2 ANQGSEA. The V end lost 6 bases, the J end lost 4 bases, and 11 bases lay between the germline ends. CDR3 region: CSVESPPDTQYF. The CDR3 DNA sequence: TGCAGCGTAGAAAGTCCCCCAGATACGCAGTATTTT.

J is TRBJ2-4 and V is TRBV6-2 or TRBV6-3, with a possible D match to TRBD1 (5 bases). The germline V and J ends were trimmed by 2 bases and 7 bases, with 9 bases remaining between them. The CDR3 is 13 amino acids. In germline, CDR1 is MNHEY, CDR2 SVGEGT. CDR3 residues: CASSYTQGNIQYF. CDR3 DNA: TGTGCCAGCAGTTACACGCAGGGTAACATTCAGTACTTC.

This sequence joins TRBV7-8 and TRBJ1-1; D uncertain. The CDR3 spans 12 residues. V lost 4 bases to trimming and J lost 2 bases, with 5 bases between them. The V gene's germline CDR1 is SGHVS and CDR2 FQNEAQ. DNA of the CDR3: TGTGCCAGCAGCTACCCAAACACTGAAGCTTTCTTT. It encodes CASSYPNTEAFF.

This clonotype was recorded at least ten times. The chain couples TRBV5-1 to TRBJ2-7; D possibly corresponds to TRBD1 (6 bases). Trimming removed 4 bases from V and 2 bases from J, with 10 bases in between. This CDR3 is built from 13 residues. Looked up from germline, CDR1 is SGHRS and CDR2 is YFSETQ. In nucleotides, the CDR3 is TGCGCCAGCAGCCTGACAGGTCCCTACGAGCAGTACTTC. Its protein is CASSLTGPYEQYF.

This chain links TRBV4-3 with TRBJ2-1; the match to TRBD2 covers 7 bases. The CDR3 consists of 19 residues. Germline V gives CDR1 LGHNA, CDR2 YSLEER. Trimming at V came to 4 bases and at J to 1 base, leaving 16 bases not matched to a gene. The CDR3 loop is CASSLEIGSASGSYNEQFF. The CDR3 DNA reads TGCGCCAGCAGCCTCGAGATAGGGAGTGCTAGCGGATCCTACAATGAGCAGTTCTTC.

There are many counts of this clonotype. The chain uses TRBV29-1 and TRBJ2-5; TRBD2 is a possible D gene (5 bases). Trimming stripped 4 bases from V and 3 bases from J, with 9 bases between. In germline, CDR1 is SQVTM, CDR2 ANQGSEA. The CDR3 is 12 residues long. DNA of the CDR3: TGCAGCGTTGTGTGGGGAGAAGAGACCCAGTACTTC. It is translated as CSVVWGEETQYF.

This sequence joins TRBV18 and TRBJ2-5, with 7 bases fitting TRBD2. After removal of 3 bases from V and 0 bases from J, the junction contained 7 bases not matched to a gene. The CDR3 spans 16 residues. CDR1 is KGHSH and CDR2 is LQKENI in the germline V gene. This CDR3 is CASSPGLLANQETQYF. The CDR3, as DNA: TGTGCCAGCTCACCGGGCTTACTAGCGAACCAAGAGACCCAGTACTTC.

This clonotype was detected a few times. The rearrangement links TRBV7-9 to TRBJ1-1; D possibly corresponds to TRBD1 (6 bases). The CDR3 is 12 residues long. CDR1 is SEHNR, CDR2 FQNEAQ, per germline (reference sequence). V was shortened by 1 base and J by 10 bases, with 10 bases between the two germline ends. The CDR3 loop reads CASSLEAGAAFF. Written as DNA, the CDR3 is TGTGCCAGCAGCTTAGAGGCAGGGGCAGCTTTCTTT. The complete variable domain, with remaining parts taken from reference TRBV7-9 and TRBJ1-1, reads DTGVSQNPRHKITKRGQNVTFRCDPISEHNRLYWYRQTLGQGPEFLTYFQNEAQLEKSRLLSDRFSAERPKGSFSTLEIQRTEQGDSAMYLCASSLEAGAAFFGQGTRLTVV.

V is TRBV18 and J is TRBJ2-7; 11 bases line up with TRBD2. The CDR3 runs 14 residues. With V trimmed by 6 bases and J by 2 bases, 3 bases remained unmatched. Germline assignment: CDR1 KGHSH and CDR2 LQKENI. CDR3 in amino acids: CASSGLAVPYEQYF. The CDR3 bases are TGTGCCAGCTCGGGACTAGCGGTTCCCTACGAGCAGTACTTC.

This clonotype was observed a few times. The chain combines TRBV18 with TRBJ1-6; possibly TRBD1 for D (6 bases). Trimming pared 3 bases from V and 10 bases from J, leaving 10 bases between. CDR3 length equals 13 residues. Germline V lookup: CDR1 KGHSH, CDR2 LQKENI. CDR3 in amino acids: CASSPGQKSPLHF. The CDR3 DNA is TGTGCCAGCTCACCGGGACAAAAATCACCCCTCCACTTT.

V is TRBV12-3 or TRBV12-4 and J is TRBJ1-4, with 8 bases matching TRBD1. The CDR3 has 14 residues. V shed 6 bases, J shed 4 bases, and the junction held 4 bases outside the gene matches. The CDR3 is CASRPTGGNEKLFF. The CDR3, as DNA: TGTGCCAGCAGGCCCACAGGGGGTAATGAAAAACTGTTTTTT.

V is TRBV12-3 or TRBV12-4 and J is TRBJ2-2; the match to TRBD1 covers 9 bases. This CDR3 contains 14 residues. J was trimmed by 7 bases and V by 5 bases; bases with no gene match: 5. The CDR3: CASSPGQGIGELFF. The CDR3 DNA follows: TGTGCCAGCAGTCCGGGACAGGGAATCGGGGAGCTGTTTTTT.

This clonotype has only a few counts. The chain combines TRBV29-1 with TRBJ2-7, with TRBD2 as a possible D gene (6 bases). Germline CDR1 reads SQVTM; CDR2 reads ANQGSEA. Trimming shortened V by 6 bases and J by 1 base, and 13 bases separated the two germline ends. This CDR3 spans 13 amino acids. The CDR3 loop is CSVGSGGSYEQYF. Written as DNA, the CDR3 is TGCAGCGTCGGAAGTGGAGGGTCCTACGAGCAGTACTTC.

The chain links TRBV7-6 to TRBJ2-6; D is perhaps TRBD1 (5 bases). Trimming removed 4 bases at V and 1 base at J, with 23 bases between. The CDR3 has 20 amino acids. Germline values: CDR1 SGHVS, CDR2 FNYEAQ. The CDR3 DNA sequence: TGTGCCAGCAGCTCCATCGCAGGGTTATCCTCTCCTTCTGGGGCCAACGTCCTGACTTTC. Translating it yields CASSSIAGLSSPSGANVLTF.

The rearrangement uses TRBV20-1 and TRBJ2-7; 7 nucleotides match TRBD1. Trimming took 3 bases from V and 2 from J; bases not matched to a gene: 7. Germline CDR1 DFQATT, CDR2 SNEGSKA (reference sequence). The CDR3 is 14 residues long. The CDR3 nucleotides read TGCAGTGCTAGTTCAGTGACAGGGACCTACGAGCAGTACTTC. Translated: CSASSVTGTYEQYF.

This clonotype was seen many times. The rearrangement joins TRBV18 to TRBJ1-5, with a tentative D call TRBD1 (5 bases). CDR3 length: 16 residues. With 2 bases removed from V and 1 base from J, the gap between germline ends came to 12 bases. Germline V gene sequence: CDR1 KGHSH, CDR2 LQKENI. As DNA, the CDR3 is TGTGCCAGCTCACCAATCGGGGGAGGGAGCAATCAGCCCCAGCATTTT. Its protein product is CASSPIGGGSNQPQHF.

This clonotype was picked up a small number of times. The CDR3 nucleotides are TGTGCCAGCAGTCAGACAGGGGGGGAAGCTTTCTTT. The encoded protein is CASSQTGGEAFF. The chain couples TRBV12-3 or TRBV12-4 to TRBJ1-1, with 9 bases identical to TRBD1. J lost 8 bases, V lost 5 bases, and 3 bases had no gene match. CDR3 length: 12 residues.

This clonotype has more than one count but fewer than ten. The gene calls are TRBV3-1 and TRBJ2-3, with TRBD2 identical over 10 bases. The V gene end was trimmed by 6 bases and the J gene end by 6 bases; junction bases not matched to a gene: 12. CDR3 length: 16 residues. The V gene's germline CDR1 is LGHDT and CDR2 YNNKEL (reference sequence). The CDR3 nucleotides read TGTGCCAGCAGGTTCAGGACTAGCGGAGGACTTGATACGCAGTATTTT. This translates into CASRFRTSGGLDTQYF.

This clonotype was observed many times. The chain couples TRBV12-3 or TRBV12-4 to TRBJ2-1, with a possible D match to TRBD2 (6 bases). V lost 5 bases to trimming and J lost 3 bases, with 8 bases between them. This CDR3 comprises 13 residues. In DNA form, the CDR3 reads TGTGCCAGCAGTCCGGGACTCTACAATGAGCAGTTCTTC. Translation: CASSPGLYNEQFF.

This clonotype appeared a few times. The CDR3 is CASSQLVGGGVSYNEQFF. The CDR3 region has the DNA TGCGCCAGCAGCCAATTGGTTGGCGGGGGGGTCTCCTACAATGAGCAGTTCTTC. The gene calls are TRBV4-1 and TRBJ2-1, with TRBD2 matching 9 bases. Germline V gene data show CDR1 as MGHRA and CDR2 as YSYEKL. The ends lost 2 bases at V and 0 bases at J; junction bases unmatched: 8. This CDR3 has 18 residues.

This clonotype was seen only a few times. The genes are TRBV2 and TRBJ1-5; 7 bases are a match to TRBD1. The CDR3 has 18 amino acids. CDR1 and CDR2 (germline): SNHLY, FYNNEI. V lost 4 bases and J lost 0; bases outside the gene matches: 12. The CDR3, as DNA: TGTGCCAGCAGTGGAACTTCCGGGACAGTTTATAGCAATCAGCCCCAGCATTTT. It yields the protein CASSGTSGTVYSNQPQHF.

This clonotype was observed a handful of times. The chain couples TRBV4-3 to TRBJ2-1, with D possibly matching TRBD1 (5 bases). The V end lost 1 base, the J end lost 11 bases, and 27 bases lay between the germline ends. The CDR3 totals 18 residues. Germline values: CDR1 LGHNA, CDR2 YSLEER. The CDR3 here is CASSQALGLAGKSLKQFF. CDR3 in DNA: TGCGCCAGCAGCCAAGCCTTGGGTTTGGCAGGGAAGTCACTTAAGCAGTTCTTC.

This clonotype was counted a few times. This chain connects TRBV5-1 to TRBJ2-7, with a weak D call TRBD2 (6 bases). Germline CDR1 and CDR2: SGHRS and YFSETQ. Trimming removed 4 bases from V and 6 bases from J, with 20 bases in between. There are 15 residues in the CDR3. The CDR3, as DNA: TGCGCCAGCAGCCCTACTAGCATCCGCGCGCCCGAGCAGTACTTC. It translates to CASSPTSIRAPEQYF.

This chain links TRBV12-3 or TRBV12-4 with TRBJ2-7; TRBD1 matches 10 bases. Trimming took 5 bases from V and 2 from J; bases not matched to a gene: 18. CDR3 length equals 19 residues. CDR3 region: CASSPRDRGSQTITYEQYF. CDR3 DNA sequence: TGTGCCAGCAGTCCCCGGGACAGGGGTTCCCAAACTATAACCTACGAGCAGTACTTC.

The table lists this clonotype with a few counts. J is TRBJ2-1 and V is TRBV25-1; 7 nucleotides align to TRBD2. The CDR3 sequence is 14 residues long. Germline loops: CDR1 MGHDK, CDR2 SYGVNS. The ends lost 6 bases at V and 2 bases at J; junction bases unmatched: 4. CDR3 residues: CASRRGTAYNEQFF. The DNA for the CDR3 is TGTGCCAGCAGGCGGGGGACCGCCTACAATGAGCAGTTCTTC.

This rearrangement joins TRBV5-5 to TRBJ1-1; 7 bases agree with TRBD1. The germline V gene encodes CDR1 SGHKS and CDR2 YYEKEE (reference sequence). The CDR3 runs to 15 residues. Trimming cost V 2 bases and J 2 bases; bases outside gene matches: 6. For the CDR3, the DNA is TGTGCCAGCAGCTTCTTGGGGACAGTCAACACTGAAGCTTTCTTT. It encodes CASSFLGTVNTEAFF.

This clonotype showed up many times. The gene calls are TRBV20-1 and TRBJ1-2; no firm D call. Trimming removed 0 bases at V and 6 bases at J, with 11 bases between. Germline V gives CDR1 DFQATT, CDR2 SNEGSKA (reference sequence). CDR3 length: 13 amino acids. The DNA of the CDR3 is TGCAGTGCTAGAGATGAGGAGGGTAATGGCTACACCTTC. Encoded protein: CSARDEEGNGYTF.

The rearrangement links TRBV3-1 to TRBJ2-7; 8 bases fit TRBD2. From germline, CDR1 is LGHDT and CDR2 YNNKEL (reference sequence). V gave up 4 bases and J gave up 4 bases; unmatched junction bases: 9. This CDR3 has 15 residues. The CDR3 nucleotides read TGTGCCAGCAGCCCGACCGGGACTAGATTTTACGAGCAGTACTTC. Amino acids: CASSPTGTRFYEQYF.

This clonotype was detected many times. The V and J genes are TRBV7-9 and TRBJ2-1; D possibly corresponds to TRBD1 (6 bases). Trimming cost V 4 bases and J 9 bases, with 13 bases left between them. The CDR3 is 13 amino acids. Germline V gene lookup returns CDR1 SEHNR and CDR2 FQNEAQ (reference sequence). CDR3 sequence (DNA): TGTGCCAGCAGCTGGCAGGGGTCGGGTGAGCAGTTCTTC. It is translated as CASSWQGSGEQFF.

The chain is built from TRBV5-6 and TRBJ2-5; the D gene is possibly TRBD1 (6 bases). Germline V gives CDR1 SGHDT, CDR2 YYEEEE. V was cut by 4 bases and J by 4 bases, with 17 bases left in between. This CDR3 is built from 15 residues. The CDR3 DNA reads TGTGCCAGCAGCCACCGACAGGTTTTTTCAGAGACCCAGTACTTC. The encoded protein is CASSHRQVFSETQYF.